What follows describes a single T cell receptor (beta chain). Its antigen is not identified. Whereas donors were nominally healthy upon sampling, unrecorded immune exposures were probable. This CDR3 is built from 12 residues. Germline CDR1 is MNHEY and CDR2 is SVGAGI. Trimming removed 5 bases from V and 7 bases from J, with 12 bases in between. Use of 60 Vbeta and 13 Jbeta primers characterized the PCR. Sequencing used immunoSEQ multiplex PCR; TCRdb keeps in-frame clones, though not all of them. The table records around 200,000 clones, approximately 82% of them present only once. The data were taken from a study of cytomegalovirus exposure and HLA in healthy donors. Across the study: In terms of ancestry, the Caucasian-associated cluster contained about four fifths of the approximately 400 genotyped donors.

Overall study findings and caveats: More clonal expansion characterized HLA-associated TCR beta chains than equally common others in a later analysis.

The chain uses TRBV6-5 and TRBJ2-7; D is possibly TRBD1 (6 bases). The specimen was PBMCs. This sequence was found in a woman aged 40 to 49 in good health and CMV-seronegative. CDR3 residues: CASSRDRNEQYF. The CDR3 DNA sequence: TGTGCCAGCAGTCGTGACAGGAATGAGCAGTACTTC.